These T cell receptor beta chains were read from a single sample in a study of OX40 agonist ivuxolimab in advanced cancers. The data were produced by immunoSEQ multiplex PCR, yet TCRdb's version contains in-frame clones alone and is incomplete. The data contain 75,000 to 90,000 clones, roughly 90% of them singletons. The sequencing used CD4+ or CD8+ T cells sorted from blood, collected in a trial of the OX40 agonist ivuxolimab. Receptors were obtained from an adult with an advanced solid tumor such as melanoma, head and neck, liver or kidney cancer. The CDR3 runs from the conserved cysteine through the conserved F or W. The D gene is left open where the match is weak. Clone sizes are given selectively: once, few, many, or a class where the clone is expanded.

.	.	TRBV19	TRBJ1-2	TGTGCCAGTAGTATGGGACTGGAGCACTATGGCTACACCTTC	CASSMGLEHYGYTF
.	.	TRBV7-3	TRBJ1-1	TGTGCCAGCAGCTCCGCCGGACAGCTGAACACTGAAGCTTTCTTT	CASSSAGQLNTEAFF
.	TRBD1	TRBV6-1	TRBJ1-6	TGTGCCAGCAGGACAGGGGACTCCTATAATTCACCCCTCCACTTT	CASRTGDSYNSPLHF
once	TRBD1	TRBV10-3	TRBJ1-1	TGTGCCATCAGTGCGGGACAGACGAACACTGAAGCTTTCTTT	CAISAGQTNTEAFF
few	TRBD2	TRBV11-3	TRBJ2-5	TGTGCCAGCAGCTCACCAGCGGGACAAGAGACCCAGTACTTC	CASSSPAGQETQYF
few	.	TRBV27	TRBJ2-7	TGTGCCAGCAGTTTAATAGGGGCTTACGAGCAGTACTTC	CASSLIGAYEQYF
.	TRBD1	TRBV11-2	TRBJ1-1	TGTGCCAGCAGCTTGGGAAAGGGACAGACATTGAACACTGAAGCTTTCTTT	CASSLGKGQTLNTEAFF
.	TRBD1	TRBV7-9	TRBJ2-2	TGTGCCAGCAGCTCGAGCGACAGGGTGATACCCGGGGAGCTGTTTTTT	CASSSSDRVIPGELFF
.	TRBD1	TRBV2	TRBJ1-6	TGTGCCAGCAGGACAGGGGAGGGCAATTCACCCCTCCACTTT	CASRTGEGNSPLHF
once	TRBD1	TRBV2	TRBJ1-1	TGTGCCACCCGACAGGGACAAGGGCTTAGTGAAGCTTTCTTT	CATRQGQGLSEAFF
.	TRBD1	TRBV29-1	TRBJ1-5	TGCAGCGTGGATCTCAGGGGGCTCAGCAATCAGCCCCAGCATTTT	CSVDLRGLSNQPQHF
few	.	TRBV28	TRBJ2-7	TGTGCCAGCACACAACTCTACGAGCAGTACTTC	CASTQLYEQYF
.	TRBD2	TRBV6-5	TRBJ2-7	TGTGCCAGCAGGGCTAGCGGGTTCTACGAGCAGTACTTC	CASRASGFYEQYF
.	.	TRBV10-1	TRBJ2-7	TGCGCCAGCCCTGGTTCAGAGGGAACCTACGAGCAGTACTTC	CASPGSEGTYEQYF
.	.	TRBV7-7	TRBJ2-5	TGTGCTAGCAGCTTAGGTTTGGGGGGCCGAGAGACCCAGTACTTC	CASSLGLGGRETQYF
.	.	TRBV10-1	TRBJ2-1	TGCGCCAGCAGCACCGGGACCCCAGGGTTGGGGGAGCAGTTCTTC	CASSTGTPGLGEQFF
.	TRBD2	TRBV29-1	TRBJ2-1	TGCAGCGTTGTTCGGGGGGGTGGCGATGAGCAGTTCTTC	CSVVRGGGDEQFF
once	TRBD2	TRBV7-8	TRBJ2-1	TGTGCCAGCAGCTCCCAGGGACTAGCGGGGGGCGGTTACAATGAGCAGTTCTTC	CASSSQGLAGGGYNEQFF
once	.	TRBV7-8	TRBJ2-7	TGTGCCAGCAGCTTAGCCCTCACTAGGTCCCAGGAGGAGCAGTACTTC	CASSLALTRSQEEQYF
.	.	TRBV13	TRBJ1-3	TGTGCCAGCAGCTTGCAGGGAACAAGAAACACCATATATTTT	CASSLQGTRNTIYF
.	TRBD2	TRBV5-1	TRBJ2-1	TGCGCCAGCAGCTTACTTCCGGGGGGTGATGAGCAGTTCTTC	CASSLLPGGDEQFF
.	.	TRBV6-4	TRBJ1-3	TGTGCCAGCAGTGACTCGGGTTGGGCAGCCTCATTCTCTGGAAACACCATATATTTT	CASSDSGWAASFSGNTIYF
few	TRBD2	TRBV27	TRBJ2-1	TGTGCCAGCAGTTTAGCGGGAGGGACCTACAATGAGCAGTTCTTC	CASSLAGGTYNEQFF
.	.	TRBV19	TRBJ1-4	TGTGCCAGTAGTAAGACAGGCGCAACTAATGAAAAACTGTTTTTT	CASSKTGATNEKLFF
.	.	TRBV7-9	TRBJ1-6	TGTGCCAGCAGCTTAGGCCAGACTTATAATTCACCCCTCCACTTT	CASSLGQTYNSPLHF
once	TRBD1	TRBV6-6	TRBJ1-3	TGTGCCGGCTCGAGACAGGGATACGGAAACACCATATATTTT	CAGSRQGYGNTIYF
.	TRBD1	TRBV2	TRBJ1-2	TGTGCCAGCAGTGATCCAAGGGGGACAGGACCTTATGGCTACACCTTC	CASSDPRGTGPYGYTF
.	TRBD2	TRBV10-3	TRBJ2-6	TGTGCCACCGGGGGGGGCTTCTCTGGGGCCAACGTCCTGACTTTC	CATGGGFSGANVLTF
.	.	TRBV5-1	TRBJ2-1	TGCGCCAGCAGCTTGGGACCCTGGGATGAGCAGTTCTTC	CASSLGPWDEQFF
.	TRBD2	TRBV6-5	TRBJ2-7	TGTGCCAGCAAACCTAGCGGGAATGAAGCCGAGCAGTACTTC	CASKPSGNEAEQYF
.	TRBD2	TRBV10-1	TRBJ2-7	TGCGCCAGCAGTGAGTCGCTGACTAGCGACTCCTACGAGCAGTACTTC	CASSESLTSDSYEQYF
.	.	TRBV10-3	TRBJ2-1	TGTGCCATCAGTGAGTCTCTTGAGCAGTTCTTC	CAISESLEQFF
.	TRBD1	TRBV6-1	TRBJ1-2	TGTGCCAGCAGTAGGGGGACAGGGGGAAACTATGGCTACACCTTC	CASSRGTGGNYGYTF
.	.	TRBV5-1	TRBJ1-1	TGCGCCAGCAGCCCCGGGGCTTTCCAGGATAATGAAGCTTTCTTT	CASSPGAFQDNEAFF
.	.	TRBV10-3	TRBJ2-5	TGTGCCATCAGTGAGTATCCAGGCCAAGAGACCCAGTACTTC	CAISEYPGQETQYF
.	.	TRBV6-1	TRBJ1-1	TGTGCCAGCAGTGAAGTAGGACGGAGCGAAGCTTTCTTT	CASSEVGRSEAFF
.	TRBD2	TRBV7-8	TRBJ2-1	TGTGCCAGCAGCTTAGGTCGCCTAGCGGGAGTCAATGAGCAGTTCTTC	CASSLGRLAGVNEQFF